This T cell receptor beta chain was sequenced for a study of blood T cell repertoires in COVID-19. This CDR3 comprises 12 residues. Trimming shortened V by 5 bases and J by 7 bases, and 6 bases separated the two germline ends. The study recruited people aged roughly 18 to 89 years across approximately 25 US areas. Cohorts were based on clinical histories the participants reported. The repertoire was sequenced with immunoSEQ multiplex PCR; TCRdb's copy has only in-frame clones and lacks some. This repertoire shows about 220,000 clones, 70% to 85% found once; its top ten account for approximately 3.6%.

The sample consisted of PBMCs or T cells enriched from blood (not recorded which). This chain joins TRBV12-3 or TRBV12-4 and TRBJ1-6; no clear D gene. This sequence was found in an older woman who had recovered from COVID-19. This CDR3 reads CASSTTNSPLHF. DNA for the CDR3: TGTGCCAGCAGTACGACAAATTCACCCCTCCACTTT.